The next 28 T cell receptor beta chains were all read from a single sample in a study of neoadjuvant anti-PD-1 for oral cavity cancer. This table comes from immunoSEQ multiplex PCR, and its TCRdb copy is limited to in-frame clones, with some not included. The sample has 60,000 to 75,000 clones; around 80% are singletons. The material was PBMCs, obtained before nivolumab (anti-PD-1) treatment. These receptors were obtained from a person between 35 and 79 years old with oral cavity squamous cell carcinoma.

This clone was seen a few times. The chain uses TRBV4-1 and TRBJ1-1; D not certain. This CDR3 is built from 11 residues. V was clipped by 5 bases and J by 8 bases, with 9 bases between them. The germline V gene has CDR1 MGHRA and CDR2 YSYEKL. The CDR3 bases are TGCGCCAGCAGCGCCGGAGGGGAAGCTTTCTTT. This codes for CASSAGGEAFF.

V and J are TRBV6-6 and TRBJ1-5; no clear D. Germline V gives CDR1 MNHNY, CDR2 SVGAGI (reference sequence). The CDR3 sequence is 13 residues long. V lost 5 bases to trimming and J lost 5 bases, with 10 bases between them. CDR3 loop: CASSLPGDQPQHF. In DNA, the CDR3 is TGTGCCAGCAGTCTCCCCGGTGATCAGCCCCAGCATTTT.

The rearrangement uses TRBV18 and TRBJ2-7; D gene uncertain. Germline assignment: CDR1 KGHSH and CDR2 LQKENI. The CDR3 consists of 13 residues. Between the trimmed V and J ends, which lost 4 bases and 3 bases, there was a span of 10 bases. The CDR3 protein is CASSLNSGYEQYF. The CDR3 nucleotides are TGTGCCAGCTCACTGAACTCGGGCTACGAGCAGTACTTC.

The chain employs TRBV6-6 and TRBJ2-1; TRBD1 is a possible D gene (5 bases). Trimming stripped 6 bases from V and 4 bases from J, with 16 bases between. The germline V gene encodes CDR1 MNHNY and CDR2 SVGAGI (reference sequence). This CDR3 is built from 15 residues. CDR3 sequence: CASSPLRGRYNEQFF. The CDR3 bases are TGTGCCAGCAGCCCCCTTAGGGGTCGGTACAATGAGCAGTTCTTC.

The gene calls are TRBV30 and TRBJ2-7; 11 nucleotides match TRBD2. The CDR3 is 15 residues long. Germline values: CDR1 GTSNPN, CDR2 SVGIG (reference sequence). The V and J ends lost 7 bases and 4 bases, in that order; junction bases with no gene match: 12. This CDR3 is CASTRLAGGRYEQYF. In DNA form, the CDR3 reads TGTGCCTCCACTAGGTTAGCGGGGGGGCGGTACGAGCAGTACTTC.

This chain connects TRBV5-4 to TRBJ2-3, with 11 nucleotides matching TRBD2. V shed 0 bases and J 2 bases; nucleotides not matched to a gene: 11. The germline V gene has CDR1 SGHNT and CDR2 YYREEE (reference sequence). The CDR3 covers 19 residues. This chain's CDR3 is CASSLGDLAGGLDTDTQYF. DNA of the CDR3: TGTGCCAGCAGCTTGGGGGATCTAGCGGGAGGACTAGACACAGATACGCAGTATTTT.

This chain uses TRBV5-1 with TRBJ2-6; the D gene is possibly TRBD2 (6 bases). The CDR3 totals 15 residues. The germline V gene has CDR1 SGHRS and CDR2 YFSETQ. V dropped 4 bases and J dropped 2 bases, with 10 bases sitting between them. CDR3 sequence reads: CASSAGGTGANVLTF. The CDR3 DNA reads TGCGCCAGCAGCGCCGGGGGTACTGGGGCCAACGTCCTGACTTTC.

This chain links TRBV12-5 with TRBJ1-1; TRBD1 matches 9 bases. CDR3 length: 14 residues. After removal of 6 bases from V and 3 bases from J, the junction contained 5 bases not matched to a gene. Looked up from germline, CDR1 is LGHNT and CDR2 is FRNRAP. The CDR3 reads CASGSGQGDTEAFF. The DNA of the CDR3 is TGTGCTAGTGGCTCGGGACAGGGAGACACTGAAGCTTTCTTT. Combining the CDR3 with reference TRBV12-5 and TRBJ1-1 gives the whole variable domain DARVTQTPRHKVTEMGQEVTMRCQPILGHNTVFWYRQTMMQGLELLAYFRNRAPLDDSGMPKDRFSAEMPDATLATLKIQPSEPRDSAVYFCASGSGQGDTEAFFGQGTRLTVV.

The chain couples TRBV9 to TRBJ1-4; D gene unclear. Trimming took 4 bases from V and 3 from J, leaving 19 bases between them. Germline V gives CDR1 SGDLS, CDR2 YYNGEE. The CDR3 extends over 17 amino acids. CDR3 DNA: TGTGCCAGCAGCCCCCGGGTGTGGCCCGGTCCTAATGAAAAACTGTTTTTT. The encoded protein is CASSPRVWPGPNEKLFF.

This chain joins TRBV20-1 and TRBJ1-2; TRBD1 matches 7 bases. This CDR3 has 11 residues. Losses at the gene ends were 8 bases for V and 7 bases for J; bases not matched to a gene: 7. Germline CDR1 and CDR2: DFQATT and SNEGSKA (reference sequence). The CDR3 reads CSTAGGGGYTF. In nucleotides, the CDR3 is TGCAGTACTGCAGGGGGAGGTGGCTACACCTTC.

The V and J genes are TRBV5-4 and TRBJ2-1; tentative D call: TRBD2 (5 bases). Germline assignment: CDR1 SGHNT and CDR2 YYREEE (reference sequence). The CDR3 extends over 15 amino acids. Trimming removed 1 base from V and 5 bases from J, with 13 bases in between. The CDR3 here is CASSLTWGVHNEQFF. In DNA, the CDR3 is TGTGCCAGCAGCTTGACCTGGGGAGTCCACAATGAGCAGTTCTTC.

This clone was observed a few times. This chain links TRBV6-1 with TRBJ1-2, with D possibly being TRBD1 (6 bases). The CDR3 contains 14 residues. The V and J ends lost 3 bases and 5 bases respectively, with 13 bases between them. Germline CDR1 is MNHNS and CDR2 is SASEGT. The CDR3 sequence: CASSEVVQGYGYTF. CDR3 nucleotide sequence: TGTGCCAGCAGTGAGGTGGTTCAGGGGTATGGCTACACCTTC.

Of note for this clone: Additional DNA sequences in this sample encode the identical CDR3. The gene calls are TRBV9 and TRBJ2-1; TRBD2 might be the D (6 bases). V lost 5 bases to trimming and J lost 0 bases, with 12 bases between them. Germline V gene lookup returns CDR1 SGDLS and CDR2 YYNGEE. The CDR3 totals 15 residues. As DNA, the CDR3 is TGTGCCAGCAGTGTAAGCGGGTCCTCCTACAATGAGCAGTTCTTC. Residues: CASSVSGSSYNEQFF.

The CDR3 DNA reads as TGTGCCAGCAGCTCGGGACTAGCGGGCTATGAGCAGTTCTTC. It codes for CASSSGLAGYEQFF. The V and J genes are TRBV7-3 and TRBJ2-1, with 12 bases fitting TRBD2. The CDR3 has 14 residues. In germline, CDR1 is SGHTA, CDR2 FQGTGA. V trimming: 4 bases; J trimming: 8 bases; junction bases outside the gene matches: 3.

This CDR3 reads CASSSLRIYEQYF. Written as DNA, the CDR3 is TGTGCCAGCAGTTCCCTCAGGATCTACGAGCAGTACTTC. The chain joins TRBV6-5 to TRBJ2-7; no reliable D call. In germline, CDR1 is MNHEY, CDR2 SVGAGI. CDR3 length equals 13 residues. V lost 4 bases, J lost 3 bases, and 10 bases lay in between.

This sequence joins TRBV30 and TRBJ1-2; unclear D gene. V was trimmed by 3 bases and J by 4 bases, leaving 12 bases between them. Germline CDR1 and CDR2: GTSNPN and SVGIG (reference sequence). The CDR3 extends over 13 amino acids. The CDR3 region has the DNA TGTGCCTGGAGACCGTGGGCGGTCTATGGCTACACCTTC. Protein product: CAWRPWAVYGYTF.

This sequence joins TRBV2 and TRBJ2-4; 10 positions match TRBD2. J lost 5 bases, V lost 7 bases, and 8 bases had no gene match. Germline-derived CDR1 and CDR2 are SNHLY and FYNNEI. The CDR3 runs to 15 residues. The CDR3 sequence: CASKFLAGVENIQYF. In DNA, the CDR3 is TGTGCCAGCAAATTTCTAGCGGGAGTAGAAAACATTCAGTACTTC.

A remark on this clone: The sample has other DNA sequences that encode this CDR3 too. The chain employs TRBV5-1 and TRBJ2-1; possible D gene TRBD1, 6 bases. Trimming removed 4 bases at V and 3 bases at J, with 8 bases between. Germline lookup yields CDR1 SGHRS and CDR2 YFSETQ. This CDR3 spans 13 amino acids. The CDR3 coding sequence is TGCGCCAGCAGCGAACAGGGCTACAATGAGCAGTTCTTC. This translates into CASSEQGYNEQFF.

The V and J genes are TRBV27 and TRBJ1-1, with TRBD1 matching over 7 bases. The CDR3 consists of 16 residues. V lost 8 bases and J lost 4; bases outside the gene matches: 16. Germline loops: CDR1 MNHEY, CDR2 SMNVEV (reference sequence). This CDR3 reads CASGDRQGVSSTEAFF. CDR3 DNA: TGTGCCAGCGGGGATCGACAGGGAGTTTCTAGCACTGAAGCTTTCTTT.

In its sample, this clone was seen a few times. The rearrangement uses TRBV7-9 and TRBJ2-5; possible D gene TRBD1, 6 bases. V lost 3 bases and J lost 5, with 16 bases in between. Germline lookup yields CDR1 SEHNR and CDR2 FQNEAQ (reference sequence). This CDR3 has 15 residues. In DNA, the CDR3 is TGTGCCAGCAGCTTTCCCTGGGGGCAGGGGGAGACCCAGTACTTC. It codes for CASSFPWGQGETQYF. Full variable domain (rest looked up from reference TRBV7-9 and TRBJ2-5): DTGVSQNPRHKITKRGQNVTFRCDPISEHNRLYWYRQTLGQGPEFLTYFQNEAQLEKSRLLSDRFSAERPKGSFSTLEIQRTEQGDSAMYLCASSFPWGQGETQYFGPGTRLLVL.

This clone has a single count. The rearrangement links TRBV9 to TRBJ1-1; 10 bases are shared with TRBD1. The V gene end was trimmed by 4 bases and the J gene end by 1 base; junction bases not matched to a gene: 4. The V gene's germline CDR1 is SGDLS and CDR2 YYNGEE. The CDR3 length is 15 residues. CDR3 loop: CASSPRTGGNTEAFF. The CDR3, as DNA: TGTGCCAGCAGCCCCAGGACAGGGGGGAACACTGAAGCTTTCTTT.

This chain uses TRBV18 with TRBJ1-5; no reliable D call. This CDR3 has 13 amino acids. Germline V gene lookup returns CDR1 KGHSH and CDR2 LQKENI. The V and J ends lost 3 bases and 3 bases respectively, with 6 bases between them. CDR3 DNA sequence: TGTGCCAGCTCACCGGGCTACAATCAGCCCCAGCATTTT. This gives the protein CASSPGYNQPQHF. The whole variable domain, filled in from reference TRBV18 and TRBJ1-5, reads NAGVMQNPRHLVRRRGQEARLRCSPMKGHSHVYWYRQLPEEGLKFMVYLQKENIIDESGMPKERFSAEFPKEGPSILRIQQVVRGDSAAYFCASSPGYNQPQHFGDGTRLSIL.

The rearrangement uses TRBV7-6 and TRBJ1-4; 8 bases are shared with TRBD1. Germline V lookup: CDR1 SGHVS, CDR2 FNYEAQ. This CDR3 has 15 residues. Unmatched junction bases numbered 5, after V lost 3 bases and J lost 5 bases. The CDR3 nucleotides read TGTGCCAGCAGCTTGGGACAGGACCGGAATGAAAAACTGTTTTTT. Protein: CASSLGQDRNEKLFF.

This chain links TRBV19 with TRBJ1-3; D is perhaps TRBD1 (5 bases). Per the germline V gene, CDR1 is LNHDA and CDR2 is SQIVND (reference sequence). This CDR3 is built from 23 residues. V was clipped by 1 base and J by 0 bases, with 31 bases between them. CDR3 nucleotides: TGTGCCAGTAGTATAGCGAGGCCCGCTTACCCACATACAGGTCCGACCTCTGGAAACACCATATATTTT. Protein: CASSIARPAYPHTGPTSGNTIYF.

This clone was found once. The gene calls are TRBV5-1 and TRBJ2-3, with 8 bases that match TRBD2. This CDR3 has 17 amino acids. The germline V gene encodes CDR1 SGHRS and CDR2 YFSETQ. Trimming at V came to 2 bases and at J to 4 bases, leaving 12 bases not matched to a gene. CDR3 sequence (DNA): TGCGCCAGCAGCTTCCAAGTAGCGGGGACGGGGGCAGATACGCAGTATTTT. It encodes CASSFQVAGTGADTQYF.

The CDR3 here is CASSLGRFTRAGMYNEQFF. CDR3 nucleotide sequence: TGTGCCAGCAGCTTAGGACGATTTACTAGGGCGGGAATGTACAATGAGCAGTTCTTC. This chain joins TRBV11-2 and TRBJ2-1, with a possible D match to TRBD2 (6 bases). The CDR3 runs 19 residues. Germline lookup yields CDR1 SGHAT and CDR2 FQNNGV. Trimming took 1 base from V and 4 from J, leaving 23 bases between them. The whole variable domain, remainder taken from reference TRBV11-2 and TRBJ2-1, is EAGVAQSPRYKIIEKRQSVAFWCNPISGHATLYWYQQILGQGPKLLIQFQNNGVVDDSQLPKDRFSAERLKGVDSTLKIQPAKLEDSAVYLCASSLGRFTRAGMYNEQFFGPGTRLTVL.

CDR3 bases: TGTGCCACCGCGGCGGGGAGGGGGACAGAAAAACTGTTTTTT. Translated: CATAAGRGTEKLFF. This chain links TRBV19 with TRBJ1-4; TRBD1 might be the D (6 bases). Germline assignment: CDR1 LNHDA and CDR2 SQIVND (reference sequence). The CDR3 spans 14 residues. V lost 10 bases and J lost 8, with 20 bases in between.

This clone was seen more than once but under ten times. The chain joins TRBV19 to TRBJ1-4; D might be TRBD1 (5 bases). This CDR3 comprises 15 residues. Trimming shortened V by 5 bases and J by 4 bases, and 14 bases separated the two germline ends. Germline V gene lookup returns CDR1 LNHDA and CDR2 SQIVND (reference sequence). This chain's CDR3 is CASSPGGIRNEKLFF. DNA of the CDR3: TGTGCCAGTAGTCCCGGGGGGATTCGTAATGAAAAACTGTTTTTT.